The T cell receptor (beta chain) described here comes from a study of shared clonotypes between healthy human individuals. Overall study results and limits: It was observed that roughly 5% of naive CD4 clonotypes were shared across a few donors.

A note on this clone: The antigen is unknown.

The protocol was immunoSEQ multiplex PCR, while the TCRdb copy is restricted to in-frame clones and leaves out a portion. Found here are roughly 720,000 clones, around 91% of them singletons; the top ten hold 34%. V was cut by 3 bases and J by 4 bases, with 14 bases left in between. The length of the CDR3 is 15 residues. Germline V gene lookup returns CDR1 SGHDT and CDR2 YYEEEE. This TCR was sampled from a man aged 18-30 years in good health. Some clones in this sample may be carry-over from other donors' samples. The specimen was memory CD8+ T cells from PBMCs. Subset meaning: CD45RO+ cells pooled with CCR7-negative TemRA cells. The chain links TRBV5-6 to TRBJ1-5, with D unclear. CDR3 nucleotides: TGTGCCAGCAGCTCGGCCCAGGAGGAGAATCAGCCCCAGCATTTT. Protein sequence: CASSSAQEENQPQHF.